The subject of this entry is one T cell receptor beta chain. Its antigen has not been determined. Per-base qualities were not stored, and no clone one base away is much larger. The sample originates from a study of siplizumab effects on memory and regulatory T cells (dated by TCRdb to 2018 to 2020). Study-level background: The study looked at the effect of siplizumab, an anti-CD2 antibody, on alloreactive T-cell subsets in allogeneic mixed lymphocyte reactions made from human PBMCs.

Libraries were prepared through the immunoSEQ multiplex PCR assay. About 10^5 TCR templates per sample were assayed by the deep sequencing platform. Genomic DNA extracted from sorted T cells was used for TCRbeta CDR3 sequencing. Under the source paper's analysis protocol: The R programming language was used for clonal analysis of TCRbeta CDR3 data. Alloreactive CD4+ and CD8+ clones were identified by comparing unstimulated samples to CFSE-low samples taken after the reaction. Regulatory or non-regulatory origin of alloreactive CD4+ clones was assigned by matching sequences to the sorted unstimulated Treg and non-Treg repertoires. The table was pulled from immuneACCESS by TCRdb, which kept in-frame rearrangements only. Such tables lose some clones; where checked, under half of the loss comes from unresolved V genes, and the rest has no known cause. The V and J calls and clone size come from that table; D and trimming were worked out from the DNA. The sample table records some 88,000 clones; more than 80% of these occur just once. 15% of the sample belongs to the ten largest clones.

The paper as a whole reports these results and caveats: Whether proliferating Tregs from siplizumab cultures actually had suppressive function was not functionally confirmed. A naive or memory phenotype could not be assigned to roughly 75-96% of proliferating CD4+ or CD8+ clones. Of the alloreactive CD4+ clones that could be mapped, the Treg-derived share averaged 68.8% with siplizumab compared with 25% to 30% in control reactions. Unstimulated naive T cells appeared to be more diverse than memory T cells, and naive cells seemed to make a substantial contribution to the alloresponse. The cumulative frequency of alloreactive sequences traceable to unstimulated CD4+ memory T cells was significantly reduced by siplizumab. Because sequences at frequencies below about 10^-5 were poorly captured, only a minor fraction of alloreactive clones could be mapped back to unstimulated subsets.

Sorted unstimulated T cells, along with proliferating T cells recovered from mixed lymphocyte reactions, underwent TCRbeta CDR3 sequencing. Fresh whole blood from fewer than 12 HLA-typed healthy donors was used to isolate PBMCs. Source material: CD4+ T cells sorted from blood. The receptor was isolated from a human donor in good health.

The CDR3 region: CASSIGQNTGELFF. At the DNA level, the sequence is TGTGCCAGTAGTATAGGCCAGAACACCGGGGAGCTGTTTTTT. The chain couples TRBV19 to TRBJ2-2, with no reliable assignment of the D segment. The junction carries 4 bases between V and J, which are trimmed by 1 base and 1 base respectively. CDR1 and CDR2, looked up from the germline V gene (reference sequence), are LNHDA and SQIVND. The CDR3 holds 14 amino acids from the cysteine to the phenylalanine. Just the 42-base CDR3 DNA is kept, in frame starting at base 1.